This passage covers 18 T cell receptor beta chains from one sample sequenced in a study of cytomegalovirus exposure and HLA in healthy donors (dated by TCRdb to 2017 to 2019). Library generation was performed with the immunoSEQ multiplex PCR assay. A mixture of 60 forward primers for TCR Vbeta segments and 13 reverse primers for TCR Jbeta segments was used in the multiplex PCR. Entries here come from immuneACCESS through TCRdb and include only in-frame sequences with V and J called. Some clones fail to appear in such tables; in the studies checked, an unresolved V gene covers under half of the shortfall, and the cause of the remainder is unknown. The sample contains roughly 160,000 clones, roughly 80% of them found a single time. Clones ranked in the top ten supply 9.7% of the sample. Sequencing input: PBMCs. The receptors come from a man aged 18 to 29 in good health and CMV-seropositive.

Only a few counts were recorded for this clone. The chain employs TRBV10-3 and TRBJ1-2; 7 positions match TRBD1. The CDR3 length is 15 residues. The V and J ends lost 3 bases and 1 base, in that order; junction bases with no gene match: 5. Germline-derived CDR1 and CDR2 are ENHRY and SYGVKD. The CDR3 protein is CAISDNRGVNYGYTF. In DNA form, the CDR3 reads TGTGCCATCAGTGATAACAGGGGAGTTAACTATGGCTACACCTTC.

This chain connects TRBV6-5 to TRBJ2-5; TRBD1 agrees at 7 bases. This CDR3 has 14 amino acids. From germline, CDR1 is MNHEY and CDR2 SVGAGI. V shed 5 bases, J shed 5 bases, and the junction held 8 bases outside the gene matches. The CDR3 here is CASSPDRAWETQYF. The CDR3 region has the DNA TGTGCCAGCAGTCCTGACAGGGCCTGGGAGACCCAGTACTTC.

The chain recombines TRBV7-9 with TRBJ2-5, with 14 bases that match TRBD2. The CDR3 runs 16 residues. Germline CDR1 reads SEHNR; CDR2 reads FQNEAQ (reference sequence). V lost 6 bases, J lost 1 base, and 4 bases stayed unmatched. In DNA form, the CDR3 reads TGTGCCAGCAGATCGACTAGCGGGGGGGCCCAAGAGACCCAGTACTTC. Protein: CASRSTSGGAQETQYF.

V is TRBV11-1 and J is TRBJ1-1; TRBD1 aligns across 9 bases. The CDR3 totals 14 residues. V was clipped by 4 bases and J by 5 bases; unmatched bases: 5. The germline V gene encodes CDR1 SGHAT and CDR2 FQDESV (reference sequence). The CDR3 reads CASSYDRGVTEAFF. CDR3 in DNA: TGTGCCAGCAGCTACGACAGGGGGGTAACTGAAGCTTTCTTT.

The chain employs TRBV29-1 and TRBJ1-4, with D tentatively TRBD1 (6 bases). The V end was cut by 3 bases, the J end by 2 bases, with 10 bases between. Germline-derived CDR1 and CDR2 are SQVTM and ANQGSEA. This CDR3 is built from 14 residues. Here the CDR3 DNA reads TGCAGCGTTGAGGGAAGGGGGACTAATGAAAAACTGTTTTTT. Amino acid sequence: CSVEGRGTNEKLFF.

V gene TRBV7-9 combines with J gene TRBJ1-5; 8 bases map to TRBD1. From germline, CDR1 is SEHNR and CDR2 FQNEAQ (reference sequence). The length of the CDR3 is 16 residues. V dropped 4 bases and J dropped 2; count of bases not matched to a gene: 7. The DNA of the CDR3 is TGTGCCAGCAGCTCCTGGACAGGGACAGGCAATCAGCCCCAGCATTTT. It specifies CASSSWTGTGNQPQHF.

The chain carries TRBV9 and TRBJ1-4, with D unclear. V lost 2 bases to trimming and J lost 3 bases, with 5 bases between them. The CDR3 covers 13 residues. Per germline, CDR1 SGDLS and CDR2 YYNGEE. In DNA form, the CDR3 reads TGTGCCAGCAGCGTTGGGCCTAATGAAAAACTGTTTTTT. Protein: CASSVGPNEKLFF.

This clone was recorded only once. The chain links TRBV27 to TRBJ2-5, with 7 bases that match TRBD1. The J call may not be correct, given that the DNA end is closer to TRBJ2-7. Germline loops: CDR1 MNHEY, CDR2 SMNVEV (reference sequence). This CDR3 contains 14 residues. CDR3: CASRQPGQNYEQYF. The DNA of the CDR3 is TGTGCCAGCAGGCAACCGGGACAGAACTACGAGCAGTACTTC.

V gene TRBV19 combines with J gene TRBJ2-3; D unresolved. V was clipped by 7 bases and J by 6 bases, with 8 bases between them. This CDR3 is built from 11 residues. CDR1 and CDR2 from the germline V gene are LNHDA and SQIVND (reference sequence). The DNA of the CDR3 is TGTGCCAGTACAGTGGAGGATACGCAGTATTTT. Translating it yields CASTVEDTQYF.

The chain uses TRBV30 and TRBJ2-5; 8 nucleotides align to TRBD2. J was trimmed by 10 bases and V by 2 bases; bases with no gene match: 9. The CDR3 has 13 amino acids. Germline CDR1 is GTSNPN and CDR2 is SVGIG (reference sequence). The CDR3 DNA reads TGTGCCTGGAGTCGCAGGGGCGCGGGGGGCCAGTACTTC. Translation gives CAWSRRGAGGQYF.

This clone has only a few counts. V is TRBV4-1 and J is TRBJ2-7; weak D call: TRBD2 (6 bases). The V gene's germline CDR1 is MGHRA and CDR2 YSYEKL. The CDR3 runs to 13 residues. V lost 8 bases, J lost 0 bases, and 11 bases lay in between. This CDR3 is CASGRSGSYEQYF. CDR3 nucleotide sequence: TGCGCCAGCGGGCGTAGCGGCTCCTACGAGCAGTACTTC.

CDR3 coding DNA: TGTGCCAGTAGTATAGCCCTAGAGACCCGGGGCGGGGAGCTGTTTTTT. It yields the protein CASSIALETRGGELFF. The chain carries TRBV19 and TRBJ2-2; a weak D match, TRBD2 (5 bases). The CDR3 runs 16 residues. Trimming cost V 1 base and J 7 bases, with 16 bases left between them. Germline values: CDR1 LNHDA, CDR2 SQIVND (reference sequence). The full variable domain, with the rest looked up from reference TRBV19 and TRBJ2-2, is DGGITQSPKYLFRKEGQNVTLSCEQNLNHDAMYWYRQDPGQGLRLIYYSQIVNDFQKGDIAEGYSVSREKKESFPLTVTSAQKNPTAFYLCASSIALETRGGELFFGEGSRLTVL.

The gene calls are TRBV30 and TRBJ1-3; D is undetermined. Germline CDR1 is GTSNPN and CDR2 is SVGIG (reference sequence). V was pared by 0 bases and J by 0 bases, with 15 bases between. The CDR3 has 17 residues. The CDR3, as DNA: TGTGCCTGGAGTGTACTACGGCAGATTAGCTCTGGAAACACCATATATTTT. It translates to CAWSVLRQISSGNTIYF. Full variable domain (outside the CDR3, taken from reference TRBV30 and TRBJ1-3): SQTIHQWPATLVQPVGSPLSLECTVEGTSNPNLYWYRQAAGRGLQLLFYSVGIGQISSEVPQNLSASRPQDRQFILSSKKLLLSDSGFYLCAWSVLRQISSGNTIYFGEGSWLTVV.

This clone has more than one count but fewer than ten. This chain joins TRBV6-5 and TRBJ1-1; D ambiguous. The CDR3 contains 14 residues. The germline V and J ends were trimmed by 6 bases and 4 bases, with 15 bases remaining between them. Germline V lookup: CDR1 MNHEY, CDR2 SVGAGI. The CDR3 nucleotides read TGTGCCAGCAGCAAATTAAGTAGTGGCACTGAAGCTTTCTTT. Its protein product is CASSKLSSGTEAFF.

This clone occurred a few times. The chain couples TRBV25-1 to TRBJ1-5, with 7 bases identical to TRBD1. Germline CDR1 MGHDK, CDR2 SYGVNS. The CDR3 runs to 14 residues. V lost 4 bases, J lost 3 bases, and 3 bases stayed unmatched. The CDR3 loop reads CASSVGGFNQPQHF. The CDR3 nucleotides read TGTGCCAGCAGTGTAGGGGGCTTCAATCAGCCCCAGCATTTT.

This clone has just a few counts. Other nucleotide sequences in the sample specify the same CDR3. CDR3 coding DNA: TGTGCCAGCAGCCAAGAGCGGGGGGGCCAAGAGACCCAGTACTTC. Residues: CASSQERGGQETQYF. This rearrangement joins TRBV4-2 to TRBJ2-5; 9 nucleotides align to TRBD2. The CDR3 length is 15 residues. J was trimmed by 1 base and V by 0 bases; bases with no gene match: 0. In germline, CDR1 is LGHNA, CDR2 YNFKEQ.

This chain connects TRBV13 to TRBJ1-5, with a tentative D call TRBD1 (6 bases). The CDR3 is 14 amino acids. V lost 0 bases to trimming and J lost 7 bases, with 10 bases between them. Per germline, CDR1 PRHDT and CDR2 FYEKMQ (reference sequence). Here the CDR3 DNA reads TGTGCCAGCAGCTTAGGTCGGGGGGCACAGCCCCAGCATTTT. It translates to CASSLGRGAQPQHF.

This clone has just a few counts. This chain uses TRBV7-9 with TRBJ1-1; D is uncertain. Germline V lookup: CDR1 SEHNR, CDR2 FQNEAQ (reference sequence). The CDR3 consists of 13 residues. V lost 2 bases, J lost 1 base, and 5 bases lay in between. The CDR3 spells CASSLWANTEAFF. In DNA, the CDR3 is TGTGCCAGCAGCTTATGGGCGAACACTGAAGCTTTCTTT.